This entry lists 31 T cell receptor beta chains sequenced from one sample in a study of blood T cell repertoires in COVID-19. This table comes from immunoSEQ multiplex PCR, and its TCRdb copy is limited to in-frame clones, with some not included. Here the sample spans fewer than 200,000 clones, around 87% being singletons. What was sequenced was peripheral blood. The receptors here all came from a man aged 40-49 years with active or convalescent COVID-19.

This clone turned up a few times. The chain combines TRBV11-2 with TRBJ2-1; D is unresolved. Trimming stripped 0 bases from V and 7 bases from J, with 7 bases between. CDR1 and CDR2 (germline): SGHAT, FQNNGV. The CDR3 sequence is 13 residues long. CDR3 bases: TGTGCCAGCAGCTTAGAAGTCGGGAATGAGCAGTTCTTC. Translation: CASSLEVGNEQFF.

The chain joins TRBV24-1 to TRBJ1-5; D possibly corresponds to TRBD1 (5 bases). The CDR3 extends over 15 amino acids. The ends were cut back, 5 bases at V and 0 bases at J, with 10 bases in the middle. The germline CDR1 and CDR2 sequences are KGHDR and SFDVKD. The CDR3 loop reads CATSVRQISNQPQHF. CDR3 coding DNA: TGTGCCACCAGTGTACGACAGATTAGCAATCAGCCCCAGCATTTT.

Only a few counts were recorded for this clone. V gene TRBV13 combines with J gene TRBJ2-3, with D tentatively TRBD2 (6 bases). CDR1 and CDR2 from the germline V gene are PRHDT and FYEKMQ (reference sequence). Trimming left V 6 bases short and J 0 bases short, with 13 bases between. This CDR3 region has 15 residues. CDR3 region: CASSTRGISTDTQYF. In DNA, the CDR3 is TGTGCCAGCAGTACCCGGGGGATTAGCACAGATACGCAGTATTTT.

The V call is TRBV19, the J call TRBJ2-4; 7 bases align to TRBD2. Germline V gives CDR1 LNHDA, CDR2 SQIVND (reference sequence). V was clipped by 6 bases and J by 4 bases; unmatched bases: 9. This CDR3 contains 15 residues. The CDR3 coding sequence is TGTGCCAGTAGCCCCCCCGGGACTATAAAAAACATTCAGTACTTC. Its protein is CASSPPGTIKNIQYF.

J is TRBJ2-5 and V is TRBV4-3; D gene ambiguous. Looked up from germline, CDR1 is LGHNA and CDR2 is YSLEER. The CDR3 has 17 amino acids. V was pared by 0 bases and J by 2 bases, with 16 bases between. The CDR3 DNA reads as TGCGCCAGCAGCCAAGAACCCCCAGCGAGCCGACAAGAGACCCAGTACTTC. It codes for CASSQEPPASRQETQYF.

The chain combines TRBV19 with TRBJ1-1; 12 nucleotides agree with TRBD1. Per germline, CDR1 LNHDA and CDR2 SQIVND (reference sequence). CDR3 length equals 16 residues. J was trimmed by 4 bases and V by 5 bases; bases with no gene match: 8. The chain's CDR3 is CASSVRDRGRRTEAFF. The DNA of the CDR3 is TGTGCCAGTAGTGTCCGGGACAGGGGGCGTCGCACTGAAGCTTTCTTT.

The J gene is TRBJ2-7, the V gene TRBV6-6, with 9 positions matching TRBD1. Germline trimming cut 6 bases from V and 3 bases from J; bases unmatched to any gene: 9. From germline, CDR1 is MNHNY and CDR2 SVGAGI (reference sequence). This CDR3 has 15 residues. The CDR3 spells CASSGPRDRVYEQYF. DNA for the CDR3: TGTGCCAGCAGCGGACCCCGGGACAGGGTCTACGAGCAGTACTTC.

This sequence joins TRBV28 and TRBJ1-1; a weak D match, TRBD1 (5 bases). This CDR3 is 18 amino acids long. V was trimmed by 4 bases and J by 0 bases, leaving 21 bases between them. The V gene's germline CDR1 is MDHEN and CDR2 SYDVKM. The CDR3 sequence: CASSSTDSSALMNTEAFF. CDR3 in DNA: TGTGCCAGCAGTTCGACCGACAGCTCAGCTCTCATGAACACTGAAGCTTTCTTT.

The chain carries TRBV5-6 and TRBJ2-3; 8 bases are shared with TRBD2. The CDR3 is 17 residues long. V dropped 2 bases and J dropped 3; count of bases not matched to a gene: 11. CDR1 is SGHDT and CDR2 is YYEEEE in the germline V gene. The chain's CDR3 is CASSLTAAGRATDTQYF. CDR3 DNA: TGTGCCAGCAGCTTAACGGCGGCCGGGAGGGCGACAGATACGCAGTATTTT.

The chain carries TRBV4-1 and TRBJ1-6, with D uncertain. Trimming stripped 4 bases from V and 7 bases from J, with 11 bases between. Germline loops: CDR1 MGHRA, CDR2 YSYEKL. The CDR3 is made up of 14 amino acids. The CDR3 coding sequence is TGCGCCAGCAGCCCCGTCGGGGTGAATTCACCCCTCCACTTT. Translating it yields CASSPVGVNSPLHF.

J is TRBJ2-3 and V is TRBV7-9; 9 nucleotides match TRBD2. CDR1 and CDR2 from the germline V gene are SEHNR and FQNEAQ (reference sequence). This CDR3 contains 16 residues. V shed 5 bases and J 2 bases; nucleotides not matched to a gene: 8. CDR3 in DNA: TGTGCCAGCAGCCTGCGGGCGGGGGGGTTCACAGATACGCAGTATTTT. Protein sequence: CASSLRAGGFTDTQYF.

This rearrangement joins TRBV25-1 to TRBJ2-6, with 7 positions matching TRBD1. This CDR3 has 17 residues. J lost 2 bases, V lost 3 bases, and 7 bases had no gene match. Germline V lookup: CDR1 MGHDK, CDR2 SYGVNS. The CDR3 protein is CASSESTGIAGANVLTF. The CDR3 nucleotides read TGTGCCAGCAGTGAGTCGACAGGGATTGCTGGGGCCAACGTCCTGACTTTC.

The V gene is TRBV4-1, the J gene TRBJ1-5; no clear D gene. The CDR3 contains 16 residues. V lost 0 bases and J lost 2, with 11 bases in between. CDR1 and CDR2 from the germline V gene are MGHRA and YSYEKL. CDR3 bases: TGCGCCAGCAGCCAAGATGGGAGGGCAGGCAATCAGCCCCAGCATTTT. Translated, it gives CASSQDGRAGNQPQHF.

This clone was seen a single time. The J gene is TRBJ2-5, the V gene TRBV5-4, with TRBD2 matching 12 bases. The CDR3 runs to 16 residues. With V trimmed by 4 bases and J by 2 bases, 6 bases remained unmatched. Per the germline V gene, CDR1 is SGHNT and CDR2 is YYREEE (reference sequence). The DNA for the CDR3 is TGTGCCAGCAGCCTCCGACTAGCGGGGGCTCAAGAGACCCAGTACTTC. It yields the protein CASSLRLAGAQETQYF. Combining the CDR3 with reference TRBV5-4 and TRBJ2-5 gives the whole variable domain ETGVTQSPTHLIKTRGQQVTLRCSSQSGHNTVSWYQQALGQGPQFIFQYYREEENGRGNFPPRFSGLQFPNYSSELNVNALELDDSALYLCASSLRLAGAQETQYFGPGTRLLVL.

Written as DNA, the CDR3 is TGTGCCAGCAGTTACGCGGGTAGCAATCAGCCCCAGCATTTT. Protein sequence: CASSYAGSNQPQHF. This chain connects TRBV6-5 to TRBJ1-5, with unresolved D. The V end was cut by 2 bases, the J end by 0 bases, with 5 bases between. This CDR3 region has 14 residues. Per germline, CDR1 MNHEY and CDR2 SVGAGI.

The rearrangement links TRBV7-9 to TRBJ2-1, with 10 bases fitting TRBD2. Trimming cost V 5 bases and J 1 base; bases outside gene matches: 5. This CDR3 has 16 amino acids. Germline lookup yields CDR1 SEHNR and CDR2 FQNEAQ (reference sequence). CDR3 amino acids: CASSLSGGASYNEQFF. The CDR3 DNA is TGTGCCAGCAGCCTGAGCGGGGGGGCATCCTACAATGAGCAGTTCTTC. Drawing the rest from reference TRBV7-9 and TRBJ2-1, the complete variable domain is DTGVSQNPRHKITKRGQNVTFRCDPISEHNRLYWYRQTLGQGPEFLTYFQNEAQLEKSRLLSDRFSAERPKGSFSTLEIQRTEQGDSAMYLCASSLSGGASYNEQFFGPGTRLTVL.

The rearrangement joins TRBV27 to TRBJ1-5; D ambiguous. Germline assignment: CDR1 MNHEY and CDR2 SMNVEV (reference sequence). Trimming took 0 bases from V and 6 from J, leaving 21 bases between them. The CDR3 has 18 residues. CDR3 sequence: CASSLSSPGAGWSQPQHF. The DNA for the CDR3 is TGTGCCAGCAGTTTATCTTCCCCGGGAGCGGGGTGGAGTCAGCCCCAGCATTTT.

The count of this clone is one. J is TRBJ1-2 and V is TRBV28; D is perhaps TRBD1 (6 bases). Germline V gene data show CDR1 as MDHEN and CDR2 as SYDVKM. CDR3 length: 13 amino acids. With 5 bases removed from V and 8 bases from J, the gap between germline ends came to 15 bases. The CDR3 DNA reads TGTGCCAGCAGTCAACAGGGCGTTTTAGGCTACACCTTC. Residues: CASSQQGVLGYTF.

The V call is TRBV11-2, the J call TRBJ2-5; TRBD1 matches at 7 bases. Trimming cost V 4 bases and J 5 bases; bases outside gene matches: 7. Germline V lookup: CDR1 SGHAT, CDR2 FQNNGV. The CDR3 consists of 14 residues. DNA for the CDR3: TGTGCCAGCAGCTCTTCGACAGGGATCGAGACCCAGTACTTC. This translates into CASSSSTGIETQYF. Complete variable domain (other parts from reference TRBV11-2 and TRBJ2-5): EAGVAQSPRYKIIEKRQSVAFWCNPISGHATLYWYQQILGQGPKLLIQFQNNGVVDDSQLPKDRFSAERLKGVDSTLKIQPAKLEDSAVYLCASSSSTGIETQYFGPGTRLLVL.

V is TRBV6-5 and J is TRBJ2-2; 7 bases fit TRBD1. The germline CDR1 and CDR2 sequences are MNHEY and SVGAGI. CDR3 length: 15 amino acids. The ends lost 4 bases at V and 0 bases at J; junction bases unmatched: 2. CDR3 protein: CASSSGTANTGELFF. CDR3 sequence (DNA): TGTGCCAGCAGTTCCGGGACAGCGAACACCGGGGAGCTGTTTTTT.

The chain combines TRBV30 with TRBJ2-3; TRBD2 agrees at 11 bases. CDR1 and CDR2 (germline): GTSNPN, SVGIG (reference sequence). The V gene end was trimmed by 4 bases and the J gene end by 0 bases; junction bases not matched to a gene: 3. This CDR3 region has 15 residues. The CDR3 spells CAWKRTSGSTDTQYF. The CDR3 nucleotides read TGTGCCTGGAAGAGGACTAGCGGGAGCACAGATACGCAGTATTTT. Full variable domain (remainder filled in from reference TRBV30 and TRBJ2-3): SQTIHQWPATLVQPVGSPLSLECTVEGTSNPNLYWYRQAAGRGLQLLFYSVGIGQISSEVPQNLSASRPQDRQFILSSKKLLLSDSGFYLCAWKRTSGSTDTQYFGPGTRLTVL.

The rearrangement uses TRBV19 and TRBJ2-1; TRBD1 agrees at 7 bases. CDR1 and CDR2 from the germline V gene are LNHDA and SQIVND (reference sequence). The V and J ends lost 4 bases and 4 bases, in that order; junction bases with no gene match: 4. This CDR3 is 14 amino acids long. The DNA for the CDR3 is TGTGCCAGTAGTACGACAGGGCAATACAATGAGCAGTTCTTC. Residues: CASSTTGQYNEQFF.

This clone was detected only a few times. V and J are TRBV5-3 and TRBJ1-5; D is undetermined. TRBV5-3 belongs to the ORF category, with a function that is uncertain. This CDR3 region has 8 residues. Trimming cost V 10 bases and J 8 bases, with 4 bases left between them. CDR3 in amino acids: CASKPQHF. DNA of the CDR3: TGTGCCTCTAAGCCCCAGCATTTT.

V is TRBV29-1 and J is TRBJ2-7, with D perhaps matching TRBD2 (5 bases). The germline V gene encodes CDR1 SQVTM and CDR2 ANQGSEA. V lost 2 bases and J 6 bases, leaving 14 bases between the germline ends. CDR3 length: 13 amino acids. The CDR3 region is CSVEMVLGSEQYF. The CDR3 region has the DNA TGCAGCGTTGAAATGGTTCTGGGGAGCGAGCAGTACTTC.

The chain recombines TRBV20-1 with TRBJ2-7; 7 bases agree with TRBD1. J was trimmed by 3 bases and V by 6 bases; bases with no gene match: 11. Germline CDR1 DFQATT, CDR2 SNEGSKA (reference sequence). This CDR3 is 14 amino acids long. The CDR3 region is CSASGQDWIYEQYF. CDR3 nucleotide sequence: TGCAGTGCAAGTGGACAGGATTGGATCTACGAGCAGTACTTC.

The gene calls are TRBV5-5 and TRBJ2-7; D is unresolved. CDR1 SGHKS and CDR2 YYEKEE come from the germline V gene (reference sequence). CDR3 length: 13 amino acids. V was pared by 0 bases and J by 3 bases, with 7 bases between. DNA for the CDR3: TGTGCCAGCAGCTTGGTCAGTAACTACGAGCAGTACTTC. This codes for CASSLVSNYEQYF.

About this clone: The junction does not match germline at one end; this may be a read error. This sequence joins TRBV9 and TRBJ2-7; 8 bases agree with TRBD2. The CDR3 runs to 13 residues. Germline loops: CDR1 SGDLS, CDR2 YYNGEE. The CDR3 nucleotides are TGTGCCAGCAGCTCGGCGGGGGGCTACGAGCAGTGCTTC. It translates to CASSSAGGYEQCF.

The sample holds one count of this clone. This chain links TRBV13 with TRBJ2-1, with TRBD1 identical over 8 bases. CDR1 PRHDT and CDR2 FYEKMQ come from the germline V gene (reference sequence). The CDR3 runs to 15 residues. Trimming took 3 bases from V and 4 from J; bases not matched to a gene: 5. Written as DNA, the CDR3 is TGTGCCAGCAGCTTGACGGGACAGGAGTACAATGAGCAGTTCTTC. It yields the protein CASSLTGQEYNEQFF.

The chain uses TRBV25-1 and TRBJ2-5; D perhaps matches TRBD2 (6 bases). V lost 2 bases and J lost 7, with 17 bases in between. CDR3 length equals 15 residues. CDR1 and CDR2 (germline): MGHDK, SYGVNS. The CDR3 DNA follows: TGTGCCAGCAGTGAAGGGCCCGGAGGGGCGGGGACCCAGTACTTC. Its protein product is CASSEGPGGAGTQYF.

V usage is TRBV6-5 and J usage is TRBJ1-2; 7 bases map to TRBD1. Trimming cost V 2 bases and J 5 bases; bases outside gene matches: 8. Germline loops: CDR1 MNHEY, CDR2 SVGAGI. The CDR3 length is 15 residues. The CDR3: CASSYNTGTAYGYTF. DNA of the CDR3: TGTGCCAGCAGTTACAACACCGGGACAGCTTATGGCTACACCTTC.

This chain joins TRBV11-1 and TRBJ2-2; D might be TRBD2 (7 bases). Trimming left V 5 bases short and J 4 bases short, with 11 bases between. CDR1 and CDR2 (germline): SGHAT, FQDESV (reference sequence). CDR3 length equals 14 residues. The CDR3 DNA follows: TGTGCCAGCAGCGGGGGGGCGAGCACCGGGGAGCTGTTTTTT. Translating it yields CASSGGASTGELFF.